Listed below are T cell receptor beta chains from one sample, sequenced in a study of T cells in Graves' hyperthyroidism and ophthalmopathy. MiXCR, run by TCRdb on the multiplex PCR reads, gives a single entry per CDR3 protein. This sample has a few hundred thousand distinct CDR3 sequences; around 19% occur once, and the top ten carry about 35%. The source material was blood. These receptors were collected from a man in his forties or fifties with Graves' ophthalmopathy. CDR3s include the opening cysteine and the closing phenylalanine or tryptophan. Size is omitted from some rows. Given values are once, few, many or a class for expanded clones.

J gene: TRBJ1-2
V gene: TRBV2
clone size: few
CDR3 protein: CASSEALRGGDTF

J gene: TRBJ2-7
V gene: TRBV24-1
clone size: few
CDR3 protein: CATSDAGRDEQYF

J gene: TRBJ2-3
V gene: TRBV11-3
clone size: many
CDR3 protein: CASSSPGETDTQYF

J gene: TRBJ2-3
V gene: TRBV18
clone size: .
CDR3 protein: CASSPLFTARRAARGDTQYF

J gene: TRBJ1-4
V gene: TRBV4-1
clone size: .
CDR3 protein: CASRTGGVANEKLFF

J gene: TRBJ1-2
V gene: TRBV9
clone size: .
CDR3 protein: CASSVGVGQRKGYTF

J gene: TRBJ2-7
V gene: TRBV6-5
clone size: .
CDR3 protein: CASSYSAPERDEQYF

J gene: TRBJ1-5
V gene: TRBV4-1
clone size: .
CDR3 protein: CASSQADRGEPQHF

J gene: TRBJ2-7
V gene: TRBV27
clone size: .
CDR3 protein: CASSFWREKIYEQYF

J gene: TRBJ2-1
V gene: TRBV2
clone size: few
CDR3 protein: CASRTSASYNEQFF

J gene: TRBJ2-7
V gene: TRBV20-1
clone size: few
CDR3 protein: CSAAGPYSYEQYF